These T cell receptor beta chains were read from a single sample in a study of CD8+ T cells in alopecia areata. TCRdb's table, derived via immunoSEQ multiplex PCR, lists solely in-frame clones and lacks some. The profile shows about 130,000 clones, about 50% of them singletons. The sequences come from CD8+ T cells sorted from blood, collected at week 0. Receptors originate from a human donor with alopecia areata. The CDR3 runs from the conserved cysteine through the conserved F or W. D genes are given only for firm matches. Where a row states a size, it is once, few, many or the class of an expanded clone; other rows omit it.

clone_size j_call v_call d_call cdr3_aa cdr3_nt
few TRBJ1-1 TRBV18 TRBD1 CASSRQGVYNTEAFF TGTGCCAGCTCGCGACAGGGTGTGTACAACACTGAAGCTTTCTTT
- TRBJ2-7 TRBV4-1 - CASSQGTDYEQYF TGCGCCAGCAGCCAAGGGACAGATTACGAGCAGTACTTC
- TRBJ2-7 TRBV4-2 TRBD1 CASSPQPPGGESYEQYF TGTGCCAGCAGCCCGCAGCCCCCAGGGGGCGAGTCCTACGAGCAGTACTTC
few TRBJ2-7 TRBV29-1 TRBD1 CSVEVRGYEQYF TGCAGCGTTGAAGTCAGGGGGTACGAGCAGTACTTC
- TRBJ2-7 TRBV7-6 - CASSLQTSYEQYF TGTGCCAGCAGCTTACAGACTTCCTACGAGCAGTACTTC
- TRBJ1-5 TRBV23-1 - CASSQSASSNQPQHF TGCGCCAGCAGTCAATCGGCCAGTAGCAATCAGCCCCAGCATTTT
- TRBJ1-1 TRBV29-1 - CSVVNLGITEAFF TGCAGCGTTGTGAATCTGGGTATCACTGAAGCTTTCTTT
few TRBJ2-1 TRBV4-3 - CASSAGSSYNEQFF TGCGCCAGCAGCGCAGGGAGCTCCTACAATGAGCAGTTCTTC
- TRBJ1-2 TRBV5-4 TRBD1 CASSPQGVNYGYTF TGTGCCAGCAGCCCTCAGGGGGTCAACTATGGCTACACCTTC
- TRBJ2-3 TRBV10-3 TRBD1 CAISEDRDTDTQYF TGTGCCATCAGTGAGGACAGGGACACAGATACGCAGTATTTT
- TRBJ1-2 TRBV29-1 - CSVESGDGDYGYTF TGCAGCGTTGAATCAGGGGATGGAGACTATGGCTACACCTTC
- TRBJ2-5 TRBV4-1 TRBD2 CASSQTGEGETQYF TGCGCCAGCAGCCAAACGGGGGAGGGAGAGACCCAGTACTTC
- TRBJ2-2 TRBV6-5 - CASSYLQDNTGELFF TGTGCCAGCAGTTACCTGCAGGACAACACCGGGGAGCTGTTTTTT
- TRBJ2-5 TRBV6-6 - CASVKDQETQYF TGTGCCAGCGTGAAGGACCAAGAGACCCAGTACTTC
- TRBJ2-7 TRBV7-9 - CASSTTVNSYEQYF TGTGCCAGCAGTACGACAGTTAATTCCTACGAGCAGTACTTC
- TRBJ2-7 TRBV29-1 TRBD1 CSVEDPQGVAYEQYF TGCAGCGTTGAAGATCCACAGGGGGTGGCCTACGAGCAGTACTTC
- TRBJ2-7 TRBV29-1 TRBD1 CSVEDGQDYEQYF TGCAGCGTTGAAGATGGACAGGACTACGAGCAGTACTTC
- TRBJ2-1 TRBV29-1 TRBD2 CSVQKGTGGAYNEQFF TGCAGCGTACAAAAAGGGACGGGGGGGGCATACAATGAGCAGTTCTTC
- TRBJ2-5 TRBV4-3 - CASSQGKLYQETQYF TGCGCCAGCAGCCAAGGAAAACTATACCAAGAGACCCAGTACTTC
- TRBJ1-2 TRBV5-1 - CASSSDTRYGYTF TGCGCCAGCAGTTCTGACACGCGCTATGGCTACACCTTC
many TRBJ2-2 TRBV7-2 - CASSLRASAGELFF TGTGCCAGCAGCTTACGGGCGAGCGCCGGGGAGCTGTTTTTT
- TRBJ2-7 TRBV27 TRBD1 CASTGTDLYEQYF TGTGCCAGCACCGGGACAGACCTCTACGAGCAGTACTTC
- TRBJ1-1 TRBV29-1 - CSVRGLMREAFF TGCAGCGTAAGGGGTTTGATGCGGGAAGCTTTCTTT
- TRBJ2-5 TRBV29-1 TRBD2 CSVDLSLEGTSGGPQETQYF TGCAGCGTTGACCTAAGCTTGGAGGGTACTAGCGGGGGGCCACAAGAGACCCAGTACTTC
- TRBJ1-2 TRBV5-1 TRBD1 CASSPQGVGYTF TGCGCCAGCAGCCCTCAGGGGGTCGGCTACACCTTC
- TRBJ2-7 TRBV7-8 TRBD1 CASSPRGRDYYEQYF TGTGCCAGCAGCCCCAGGGGGCGCGACTACTACGAGCAGTACTTC
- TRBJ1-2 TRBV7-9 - CASSLPGGAGYTF TGTGCCAGCAGCTTACCCGGGGGGGCTGGCTACACCTTC
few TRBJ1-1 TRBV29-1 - CSAPGTEAFF TGCAGCGCACCCGGGACAGAAGCTTTCTTT